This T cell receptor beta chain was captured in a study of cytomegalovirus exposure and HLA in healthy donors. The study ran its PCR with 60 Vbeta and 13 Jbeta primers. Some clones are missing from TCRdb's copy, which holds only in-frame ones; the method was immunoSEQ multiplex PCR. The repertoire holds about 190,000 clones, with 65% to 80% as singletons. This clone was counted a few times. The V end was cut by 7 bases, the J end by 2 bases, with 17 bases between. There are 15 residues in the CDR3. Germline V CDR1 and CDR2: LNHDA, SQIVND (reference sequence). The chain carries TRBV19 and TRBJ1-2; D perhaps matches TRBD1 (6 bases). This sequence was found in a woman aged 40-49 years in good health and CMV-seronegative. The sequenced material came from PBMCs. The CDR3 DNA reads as TGTGCCAGTAAGCAGGGGCCGCACGAAAACTATGGCTACACCTTC. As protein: CASKQGPHENYGYTF.